These 27 T cell receptor beta chains were sequenced from one sample in a study of T cells in Graves' hyperthyroidism and ophthalmopathy. TCR beta CDR3 regions were amplified from RNA transcripts. First-round RT-PCR targeting the TCR CDR3 was performed with the HTBI primer set. MiXCR, run by TCRdb on the multiplex PCR reads, gives a single entry per CDR3 protein. The sample gives around 340,000 distinct CDR3 sequences, approximately 17% of which show up once; approximately 35% is in the top ten. The specimen sequenced was blood. The source of these receptors is a woman aged 30 to 39 with Graves' hyperthyroidism that later progressed to Graves' ophthalmopathy.

V and J are TRBV6-2 or TRBV6-3 and TRBJ2-3; D tentatively reads TRBD1 or TRBD2 (5 bases each). This CDR3 has 17 residues. CDR1 is MNHEY and CDR2 is SVGEGT in the germline V gene. Deletions cut 5 bases from V and 4 bases from J, with 22 bases between. The CDR3 DNA is TGTGCCAGCAGTGGTTTCGGGACCCAAATTTGGGCAGATACGCAGTATTTT. It translates to CASSGFGTQIWADTQYF.

This clonotype has ten or more counts. For the CDR3, the DNA is TGTGCCAGCAGCCGGACACGGAATAATTCACCCCTCCACTTT. Protein: CASSRTRNNSPLHF. The chain recombines TRBV14 with TRBJ1-6; tentative D call: TRBD1 (5 bases). Germline lookup yields CDR1 SGHDN and CDR2 FVKESK. This CDR3 has 14 residues. Trimming took off 4 bases at V and 5 bases at J, with 9 bases between the two ends. Full variable domain (missing parts from reference TRBV14 and TRBJ1-6): EAGVTQFPSHSVIEKGQTVTLRCDPISGHDNLYWYRRVMGKEIKFLLHFVKESKQDESGMPNNRFLAERTGGTYSTLKVQPAELEDSGVYFCASSRTRNNSPLHFGNGTRLTVT.

This clonotype was found many times. The genes are TRBV6-1 and TRBJ2-7; 8 nucleotides align to TRBD2. V was clipped by 5 bases and J by 0 bases; unmatched bases: 6. This CDR3 spans 15 amino acids. CDR1 and CDR2 from the germline V gene are MNHNS and SASEGT. The chain's CDR3 is CASSYGGGPSYEQYF. The CDR3 region has the DNA TGTGCCAGCAGTTACGGCGGGGGGCCCTCCTACGAGCAGTACTTC.

In this sample, this clonotype turned up a few times. This clone may be a read error of a much larger clone one base away. This rearrangement joins TRBV14 to TRBJ1-1, with D uncertain. Germline V gene sequence: CDR1 SGHDN, CDR2 FVKESK. This CDR3 has 15 amino acids. The CDR3 DNA follows: TGTGCCAGCAGCCCCCTCGAGGGAACGAACACTAAAGCTTTCTTT. This translates into CASSPLEGTNTKAFF.

This clonotype was detected only a few times. This chain joins TRBV30 and TRBJ2-2; D perhaps matches TRBD2 (7 bases). Looked up from germline, CDR1 is GTSNPN and CDR2 is SVGIG (reference sequence). The V end lost 5 bases, the J end lost 4 bases, and 20 bases lay between the germline ends. The CDR3 sequence is 16 residues long. The CDR3 protein is CAWGPRAGAGTGELFF. The DNA for the CDR3 is TGTGCCTGGGGTCCACGTGCGGGGGCCGGCACCGGGGAGCTGTTTTTT.

The rearrangement links TRBV3-1 to TRBJ2-6, with no clear D. The CDR3 sequence is 15 residues long. Deletions cut 1 base from V and 3 bases from J, with 7 bases between. Germline V gene lookup returns CDR1 LGHDT and CDR2 YNNKEL (reference sequence). This chain's CDR3 is CASSQGGGGANVLTF. Written as DNA, the CDR3 is TGTGCCAGCAGCCAAGGGGGTGGTGGGGCCAACGTCCTGACTTTC.

The sample holds many counts of this clonotype. An end of the junction does not agree with germline; a read error may underlie this. The gene calls are TRBV11-1 and TRBJ2-7; possibly TRBD2 for D (6 bases). The CDR3 spans 11 residues. CDR1 and CDR2 (germline): SGHAT, FQDESV (reference sequence). CDR3 sequence: CACSLGGEQYF. CDR3 DNA sequence: TGTGCCTGCAGCTTGGGGGGCGAGCAGTACTTC.

This clonotype was counted only a few times. The chain is built from TRBV10-3 and TRBJ2-3; TRBD1 agrees at 7 bases. The CDR3 has 14 amino acids. V gave up 10 bases and J gave up 5 bases; unmatched junction bases: 12. Germline CDR1 and CDR2: ENHRY and SYGVKD. This CDR3 reads CATNTGEGVDTQYF. DNA for the CDR3: TGTGCCACCAACACAGGGGAAGGGGTAGATACGCAGTATTTT.

This clonotype came up many times. The chain recombines TRBV12-3 or TRBV12-4 with TRBJ2-7, with D possibly matching TRBD1 (6 bases). V gave up 4 bases and J gave up 8 bases, with 15 bases separating them. The CDR3 length is 13 residues. The CDR3 region has the DNA TGTGCCAGCAGTTCCTCCGGGACATCAAAGCAGTACTTC. It encodes CASSSSGTSKQYF.

The genes are TRBV5-6 and TRBJ2-3, with 12 positions matching TRBD2. The germline V gene has CDR1 SGHDT and CDR2 YYEEEE. This CDR3 region has 18 residues. V trimming: 4 bases; J trimming: 2 bases; junction bases outside the gene matches: 11. The CDR3 nucleotides read TGTGCCAGCAGCGGGGGATATACTAGCGGGGGGTCCACAGATACGCAGTATTTT. It is translated as CASSGGYTSGGSTDTQYF.

This clonotype was counted only a few times. The germline gene is not matched at one end of the junction; a read error may be the cause. The V call is TRBV30, the J call TRBJ2-7; TRBD2 might be the D (6 bases). Per the germline V gene, CDR1 is GTSNPN and CDR2 is SVGIG (reference sequence). The CDR3 totals 13 residues. CDR3 nucleotides: TGTGCCTGGAGTGTCCGCGGGGTCTACAAGCAGTACTTC. It specifies CAWSVRGVYKQYF.

Only a few counts were recorded for this clonotype. The chain employs TRBV28 and TRBJ1-5; 9 nucleotides align to TRBD1. This CDR3 has 15 residues. Germline lookup yields CDR1 MDHEN and CDR2 SYDVKM. With V trimmed by 3 bases and J by 6 bases, 6 bases remained unmatched. CDR3 bases: TGTGCCAGCAGTTTCTCGGGGACAGGGCGTCAGCCCCAGCATTTT. As protein: CASSFSGTGRQPQHF.

In this sample, this clonotype turned up a few times. The J gene is TRBJ1-5, the V gene TRBV4-1, with TRBD1 as a possible D gene (5 bases). The CDR3 consists of 18 residues. V was clipped by 4 bases and J by 1 base, with 20 bases between them. Germline CDR1 reads MGHRA; CDR2 reads YSYEKL. The chain's CDR3 is CASSPGRVGRGSNQPQHF. The CDR3 bases are TGCGCCAGCAGCCCCGGCAGGGTGGGACGCGGGAGCAATCAGCCCCAGCATTTT.

This chain uses TRBV7-8 with TRBJ2-3; no firm D call. Looked up from germline, CDR1 is SGHVS and CDR2 is FQNEAQ. Trimming took off 5 bases at V and 2 bases at J, with 8 bases between the two ends. The CDR3 contains 13 residues. This CDR3 is CASSRKVTDTQYF. The CDR3 nucleotides read TGTGCCAGCAGCCGTAAAGTCACAGATACGCAGTATTTT.

There are many counts of this clonotype. The CDR3 reads CASSPGTSVYNEQFF. Written as DNA, the CDR3 is TGTGCCAGCAGCCCCGGGACTAGCGTCTACAATGAGCAGTTCTTC. This chain connects TRBV7-9 to TRBJ2-1; 10 bases fit TRBD2. Germline V lookup: CDR1 SEHNR, CDR2 FQNEAQ (reference sequence). The V and J ends lost 5 bases and 3 bases, in that order; junction bases with no gene match: 4. The CDR3 is made up of 15 amino acids.

The V call is TRBV6-2 or TRBV6-3, the J call TRBJ2-6; D might be TRBD1 or TRBD2, each matching 5 bases. The V and J ends lost 7 bases and 5 bases respectively, with 15 bases between them. The germline V gene encodes CDR1 MNHEY and CDR2 SVGEGT. The CDR3 is 15 amino acids. The CDR3: CASTTGTFRANVLTF. The CDR3 nucleotides are TGTGCCAGCACCACCGGGACGTTCAGGGCCAACGTCCTGACTTTC.

This clonotype was seen many times. The V call is TRBV18, the J call TRBJ2-1; D remains ambiguous. V lost 1 base to trimming and J lost 4 bases, with 5 bases between them. This CDR3 spans 13 amino acids. Germline-derived CDR1 and CDR2 are KGHSH and LQKENI. The CDR3 here is CASSPRRYNEQFF. CDR3 bases: TGTGCCAGCTCACCACGGAGATACAATGAGCAGTTCTTC.

This clonotype was seen at least ten times. The chain employs TRBV24-1 and TRBJ2-7; 8 positions match TRBD1. The CDR3 runs 15 residues. Germline CDR1 and CDR2: KGHDR and SFDVKD. With 4 bases clipped from V and 5 bases from J, the junction kept 9 bases outside the gene matches. The CDR3 loop is CATSDSQGGRDEQYF. The CDR3 DNA reads as TGTGCCACCAGTGACTCACAGGGGGGTCGGGACGAGCAGTACTTC.

The gene calls are TRBV6-9 and TRBJ2-6, with TRBD1 matching 8 bases. The CDR3 length is 19 residues. The V segment lost 3 bases and the J segment 4 bases; nucleotides outside the gene matches: 14. The germline gives CDR1 MNHGY, CDR2 SVAAGI. As DNA, the CDR3 is TGTGCCAGCAGTTACCTCACATTAGGTCAGGGGGCAGGGGCCAACGTCCTGACTTTC. This encodes CASSYLTLGQGAGANVLTF.

The chain employs TRBV6-1 and TRBJ2-7; D is unclear. CDR1 and CDR2 from the germline V gene are MNHNS and SASEGT. V lost 1 base to trimming and J lost 4 bases, with 5 bases between them. This CDR3 region has 12 residues. CDR3 sequence reads: CASSEGSYEQYV. The CDR3, as DNA: TGTGCCAGCAGTGAAGGGAGTTACGAGCAGTACGTC.

The table lists this clonotype with many counts. This chain links TRBV11-3 with TRBJ2-7; the D is unclear. V lost 1 base and J 7 bases, leaving 8 bases between the germline ends. This CDR3 contains 12 residues. Germline V gene sequence: CDR1 SGHNT, CDR2 YENEEA. The DNA for the CDR3 is TGTGCCAGCAGCTTAGGAGTGGGGGAGCAGTACTTC. Translation gives CASSLGVGEQYF.

This clonotype was counted at least ten times. J is TRBJ1-2 and V is TRBV6-5, with 7 bases fitting TRBD1. Germline V gene lookup returns CDR1 MNHEY and CDR2 SVGAGI. The CDR3 runs to 17 residues. V trimming: 1 base; J trimming: 6 bases; junction bases outside the gene matches: 14. The CDR3 here is CASSYFTTGAGPDGYTF. The DNA of the CDR3 is TGTGCCAGCAGTTACTTTACTACAGGGGCGGGTCCCGATGGCTACACCTTC.

Ten or more counts support this clonotype. V is TRBV25-1 and J is TRBJ2-2, with D perhaps TRBD1 (5 bases). There are 15 residues in the CDR3. Germline-derived CDR1 and CDR2 are MGHDK and SYGVNS. Trimming stripped 1 base from V and 6 bases from J, with 12 bases between. Here the CDR3 DNA reads TGTGCCAGCAGTGAATTTGGTGGGGCGGCCGGGGAGCTGTTTTTT. Amino acid sequence: CASSEFGGAAGELFF.

This clonotype was picked up many times. The genes are TRBV29-1 and TRBJ2-1, with 9 bases lining up with TRBD1. CDR1 is SQVTM and CDR2 is ANQGSEA in the germline V gene. CDR3 size: 14 residues. The junction had 6 bases not matched to a gene; V was cut back by 3 bases and J by 6 bases. The CDR3 loop is CSVEGQGGPNEQFF. The CDR3 bases are TGCAGCGTTGAGGGACAGGGCGGCCCCAATGAGCAGTTCTTC.

V usage is TRBV7-9 and J usage is TRBJ1-2; D perhaps matches TRBD1 (5 bases). The germline CDR1 and CDR2 sequences are SEHNR and FQNEAQ (reference sequence). Trimming stripped 1 base from V and 5 bases from J, with 11 bases between. The CDR3 consists of 14 residues. The CDR3 region is CASSLGQTNYGYTF. For the CDR3, the DNA is TGTGCCAGCAGCTTAGGACAGACGAATTATGGCTACACCTTC.

This clonotype was seen many times. The CDR3 here is CASSLEGTAVAQETQYF. DNA of the CDR3: TGCGCCAGCAGCCTAGAAGGGACAGCAGTAGCGCAAGAGACCCAGTACTTC. The genes are TRBV5-1 and TRBJ2-5; 7 positions match TRBD1. With V trimmed by 4 bases and J by 2 bases, 14 bases remained unmatched. This CDR3 contains 17 residues. CDR1 SGHRS and CDR2 YFSETQ come from the germline V gene.

The V gene is TRBV7-2, the J gene TRBJ1-5; possibly TRBD1 for D (5 bases). CDR1 and CDR2 (germline): SGHTA, FQGNSA. V was cut by 6 bases and J by 6 bases, with 18 bases left in between. There are 15 residues in the CDR3. In DNA form, the CDR3 reads TGTGCCAGCAGACCTGGGACGGAGTGGGTTCAGCCCCAGCATTTT. This encodes CASRPGTEWVQPQHF.